A single sample is the source of the 10 T cell receptor beta chains below, sequenced in a study of shared clonotypes between healthy human individuals. The assay was immunoSEQ multiplex PCR, and TCRdb's table has in-frame clones only and misses some. The table lists 2 million to 3 million clones, roughly 93% of them singletons, with 0.36% in the top ten. The source material was naive CD4+ T cells from PBMCs. The subset here: CD45RA+ positively selected. Receptors originate from a man aged 18 to 29 in good health. Some clones in this sample may be carry-over from other donors' samples.

The V call is TRBV4-2, the J call TRBJ2-7; perhaps D is TRBD1 or TRBD2 (6 bases each). This CDR3 contains 16 residues. Germline-derived CDR1 and CDR2 are LGHNA and YNFKEQ. The ends were cut back, 2 bases at V and 2 bases at J, with 16 bases in the middle. As DNA, the CDR3 is TGTGCCAGCAGCCAACCGGGGGCGGGGTCACCCTACGAGCAGTACTTC. Its protein product is CASSQPGAGSPYEQYF.

Comments on this clone: Other DNA sequences of this sample code for an identical CDR3. The chain has TRBV28 and TRBJ2-3; D gene unclear. The germline V and J ends were trimmed by 5 bases and 1 base, with 4 bases remaining between them. The CDR3 covers 12 residues. Germline loops: CDR1 MDHEN, CDR2 SYDVKM. The CDR3 DNA reads TGTGCCAGCAGTCTTCGCACAGATACGCAGTATTTT. This gives the protein CASSLRTDTQYF. The variable domain in full, with the rest retrieved from reference TRBV28 and TRBJ2-3, is DVKVTQSSRYLVKRTGEKVFLECVQDMDHENMFWYRQDPGLGLRLIYFSYDVKMKEKGDIPEGYSVSREKKERFSLILESASTNQTSMYLCASSLRTDTQYFGPGTRLTVL.

The chain recombines TRBV5-1 with TRBJ1-3; D gene ambiguous. Per germline, CDR1 SGHRS and CDR2 YFSETQ. Trimming removed 6 bases from V and 0 bases from J, with 13 bases in between. The CDR3 runs 15 residues. CDR3 sequence: CASKYGGISGNTIYF. The DNA for the CDR3 is TGCGCCAGCAAGTATGGAGGAATCTCTGGAAACACCATATATTTT.

This chain connects TRBV5-1 to TRBJ2-5; 7 bases are a match to TRBD1. V was pared by 3 bases and J by 2 bases, with 7 bases of the junction left unmatched. The V gene's germline CDR1 is SGHRS and CDR2 YFSETQ. The CDR3 is 15 residues long. CDR3 DNA sequence: TGCGCCAGCAGCTCTGTACAGGGGCGACAAGAGACCCAGTACTTC. This gives the protein CASSSVQGRQETQYF.

The V call is TRBV27, the J call TRBJ2-2, with 10 bases aligning to TRBD1. There are 17 residues in the CDR3. Germline CDR1 MNHEY, CDR2 SMNVEV (reference sequence). V lost 6 bases and J lost 7; bases outside the gene matches: 14. The CDR3 region is CASRRKSGQGLVGELFF. For the CDR3, the DNA is TGTGCCAGCAGACGCAAGTCGGGACAGGGGCTTGTCGGGGAGCTGTTTTTT.

V gene TRBV28 combines with J gene TRBJ1-2; D gene uncertain. Between the trimmed V and J ends, which lost 7 bases and 0 bases, there was a span of 6 bases. Germline CDR1 and CDR2: MDHEN and SYDVKM. The CDR3 runs to 12 residues. The CDR3 bases are TGTGCCAGCACCGGTCCTAACTATGGCTACACCTTC. Protein: CASTGPNYGYTF.

This clone turned up a few times. The V and J genes are TRBV5-4 and TRBJ2-2; TRBD1 matches at 8 bases. The germline V gene encodes CDR1 SGHNT and CDR2 YYREEE (reference sequence). The V and J ends lost 4 bases and 1 base, in that order; junction bases with no gene match: 3. The CDR3 extends over 15 amino acids. DNA of the CDR3: TGTGCCAGCAGCACCGGACAGGGGAACACCGGGGAGCTGTTTTTT. Translation gives CASSTGQGNTGELFF.

V is TRBV7-2 and J is TRBJ2-7; TRBD1 matches 7 bases. The CDR3 consists of 14 residues. Germline V gives CDR1 SGHTA, CDR2 FQGNSA. Germline trimming cut 4 bases from V and 2 bases from J; bases unmatched to any gene: 5. Written as DNA, the CDR3 is TGTGCCAGCAGCTCGCAACAGGGGCCCTACGAGCAGTACTTC. Translated, it gives CASSSQQGPYEQYF.

This chain joins TRBV5-1 and TRBJ2-5, with D possibly matching TRBD2 (5 bases). Per germline, CDR1 SGHRS and CDR2 YFSETQ. Trimming cost V 1 base and J 1 base, with 11 bases left between them. CDR3 length equals 15 residues. CDR3 region: CASSLIATTQETQYF. The CDR3 DNA follows: TGCGCCAGCAGCTTGATAGCGACTACCCAAGAGACCCAGTACTTC.

This chain joins TRBV12-5 and TRBJ2-1, with D possibly being TRBD2 (5 bases). The CDR3 runs to 18 residues. Trimming pared 0 bases from V and 0 bases from J, leaving 15 bases between. Germline V gene sequence: CDR1 LGHNT, CDR2 FRNRAP. This chain's CDR3 is CASGLVLGQRNSYNEQFF. The CDR3 nucleotides are TGTGCTAGTGGTTTGGTACTTGGTCAGCGGAACTCCTACAATGAGCAGTTCTTC.